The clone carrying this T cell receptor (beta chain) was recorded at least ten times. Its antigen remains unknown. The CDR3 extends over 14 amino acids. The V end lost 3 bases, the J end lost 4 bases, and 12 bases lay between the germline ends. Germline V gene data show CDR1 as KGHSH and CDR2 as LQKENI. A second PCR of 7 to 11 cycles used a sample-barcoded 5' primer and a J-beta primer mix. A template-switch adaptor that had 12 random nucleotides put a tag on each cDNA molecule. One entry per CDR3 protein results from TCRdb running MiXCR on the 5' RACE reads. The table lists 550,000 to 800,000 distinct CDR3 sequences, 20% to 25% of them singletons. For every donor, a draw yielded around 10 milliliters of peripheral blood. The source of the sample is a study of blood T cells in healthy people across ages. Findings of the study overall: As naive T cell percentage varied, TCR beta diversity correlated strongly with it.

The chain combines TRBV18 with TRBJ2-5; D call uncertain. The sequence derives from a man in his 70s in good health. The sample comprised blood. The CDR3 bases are TGTGCCAGCTCACCCGGGTCCGCAGGAGAGACCCAGTACTTC. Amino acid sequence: CASSPGSAGETQYF.